This TCR beta chain was found in a study of beta chain features in type 1 diabetes. Regarding the study as a whole: Significant though moderate, a shortening of TCRB CDR3s appeared in all four CD4+ subsets of Type 1 diabetes patients.

Germline CDR1 is LGHNA and CDR2 is YSLEER. The CDR3 runs 13 residues. cDNA synthesis used the whole RNA isolate, giving expressed TCRB sequences. Roughly 3.5 million reads per sample on average were obtained from naive, central memory and regulatory T cell samples. TCRdb's copy holds only in-frame clones and misses some; the assay was immunoSEQ multiplex PCR. The sample shows 250,000 to 300,000 clones, more than 13% of them seen only once. About this clone itself: What it binds is unknown. An end of the junction does not agree with germline; a read error may underlie this.

The specimen was naive CD4+ T cells from blood. V and J are TRBV4-3 and TRBJ2-3; TRBD2 aligns across 8 bases. This TCR was recovered from a man aged 25 to 40 with type 1 diabetes. CDR3 loop: CASSQDLSGSGIF. The DNA for the CDR3 is TGCGCCAGCAGCCAAGATCTGAGCGGGAGTGGAATTTTT.